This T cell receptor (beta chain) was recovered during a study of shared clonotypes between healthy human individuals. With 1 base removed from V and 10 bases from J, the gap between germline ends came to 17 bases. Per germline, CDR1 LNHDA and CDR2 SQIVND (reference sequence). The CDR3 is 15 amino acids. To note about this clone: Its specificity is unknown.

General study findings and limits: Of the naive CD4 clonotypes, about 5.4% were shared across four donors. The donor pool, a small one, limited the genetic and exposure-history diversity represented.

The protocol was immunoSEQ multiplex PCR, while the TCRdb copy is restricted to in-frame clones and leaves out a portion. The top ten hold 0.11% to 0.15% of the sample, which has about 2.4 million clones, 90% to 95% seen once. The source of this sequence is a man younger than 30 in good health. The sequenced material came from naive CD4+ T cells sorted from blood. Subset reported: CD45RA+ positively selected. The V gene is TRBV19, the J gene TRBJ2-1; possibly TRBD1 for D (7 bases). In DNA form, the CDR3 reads TGTGCCAGTAGTATAGTAAGACAGGGAGGTAGCGAGCAGTTCTTC. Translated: CASSIVRQGGSEQFF.